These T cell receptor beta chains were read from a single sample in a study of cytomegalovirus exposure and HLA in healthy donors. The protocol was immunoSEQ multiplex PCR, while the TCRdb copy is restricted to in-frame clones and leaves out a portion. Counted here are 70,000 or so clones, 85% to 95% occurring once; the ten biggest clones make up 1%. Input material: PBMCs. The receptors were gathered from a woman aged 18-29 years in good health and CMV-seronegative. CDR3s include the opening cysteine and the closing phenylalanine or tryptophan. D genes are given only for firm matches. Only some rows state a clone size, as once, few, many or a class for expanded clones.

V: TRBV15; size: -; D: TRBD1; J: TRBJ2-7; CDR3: CATSSRGLGYEQYF; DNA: TGTGCCACCAGCAGCAGGGGGCTTGGATACGAGCAGTACTTC
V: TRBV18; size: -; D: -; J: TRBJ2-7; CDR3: CASSPPGFYEQYF; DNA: TGTGCCAGCTCACCACCGGGCTTCTACGAGCAGTACTTC
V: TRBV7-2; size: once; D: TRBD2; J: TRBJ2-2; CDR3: CASSPFLSGEGAGELFF; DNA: TGTGCCAGCAGCCCTTTCCTTAGCGGGGAGGGGGCCGGGGAGCTGTTTTTT
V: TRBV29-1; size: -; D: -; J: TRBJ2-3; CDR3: CSAPSGGSTDTQYF; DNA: TGCAGCGCCCCTTCCGGCGGGAGCACAGATACGCAGTATTTT
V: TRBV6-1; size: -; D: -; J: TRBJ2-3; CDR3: CASSVGTDTQYF; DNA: TGTGCCAGCAGTGTAGGCACAGATACGCAGTATTTT
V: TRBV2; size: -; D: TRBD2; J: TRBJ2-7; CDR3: CASSGPSGRSPYEQYF; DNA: TGTGCCAGCAGCGGCCCCAGCGGGAGAAGCCCCTACGAGCAGTACTTC
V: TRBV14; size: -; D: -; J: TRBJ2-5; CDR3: CASSPRGSVNGAQYF; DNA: TGTGCCAGCAGCCCTCGCGGATCGGTTAACGGGGCCCAGTACTTC
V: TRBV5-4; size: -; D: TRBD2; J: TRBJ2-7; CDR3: CASSASPSGGGIEQYF; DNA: TGTGCCAGCAGCGCCTCCCCTAGTGGGGGAGGGATCGAGCAGTACTTC
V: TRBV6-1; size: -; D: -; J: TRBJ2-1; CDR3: CASSAQGREDEQFF; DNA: TGTGCCAGCAGTGCACAGGGGCGGGAGGATGAGCAGTTCTTC
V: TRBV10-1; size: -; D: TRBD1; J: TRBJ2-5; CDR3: CASSDPGGTQYF; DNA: TGCGCCAGCAGTGATCCAGGGGGGACCCAGTACTTC
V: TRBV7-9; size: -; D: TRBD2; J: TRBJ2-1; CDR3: CASSPLAGVEFF; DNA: TGTGCCAGCAGCCCCCTAGCGGGAGTGGAGTTCTTC
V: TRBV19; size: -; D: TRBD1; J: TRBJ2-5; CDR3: CASSRQGMETQYF; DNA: TGTGCCAGTAGTCGACAGGGTATGGAGACCCAGTACTTC
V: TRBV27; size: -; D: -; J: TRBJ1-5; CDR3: CASRVQSNQPQHF; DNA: TGTGCCAGCAGGGTACAGAGCAATCAGCCCCAGCATTTT
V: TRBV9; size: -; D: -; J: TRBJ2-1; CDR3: CASSVGLGPEQFF; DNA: TGTGCCAGCAGCGTAGGCCTAGGCCCTGAGCAGTTCTTC
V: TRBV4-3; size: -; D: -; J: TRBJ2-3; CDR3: CASSQAGINTQYF; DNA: TGCGCCAGCAGCCAGGCAGGGATCAATACGCAGTATTTT
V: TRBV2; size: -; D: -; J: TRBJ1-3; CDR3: CASRTDSGNTIYF; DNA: TGTGCCAGCAGGACAGACTCTGGAAACACCATATATTTT
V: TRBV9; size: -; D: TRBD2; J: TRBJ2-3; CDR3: CASSPGTSGTLPDTQYF; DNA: TGTGCCAGCAGCCCCGGGACTAGCGGGACACTCCCAGATACGCAGTATTTT
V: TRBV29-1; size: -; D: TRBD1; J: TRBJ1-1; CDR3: CSVERGGADTEAFF; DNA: TGCAGCGTTGAGCGAGGGGGCGCGGACACTGAAGCTTTCTTT
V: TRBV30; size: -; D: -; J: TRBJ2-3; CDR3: CAWISRLGHTQYF; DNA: TGTGCCTGGATCTCCCGACTCGGCCATACGCAGTATTTT
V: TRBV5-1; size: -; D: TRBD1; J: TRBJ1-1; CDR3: CASSLRTGMYTEAFF; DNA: TGCGCCAGCAGCCTCAGGACAGGGATGTACACTGAAGCTTTCTTT
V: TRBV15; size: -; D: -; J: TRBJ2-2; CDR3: CATSRDTGAGELFF; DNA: TGTGCCACCAGCAGAGATACGGGGGCCGGGGAGCTGTTTTTT
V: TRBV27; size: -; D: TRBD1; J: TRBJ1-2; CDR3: CASSSRGNYGYTF; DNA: TGTGCCAGCAGTAGCAGGGGGAACTATGGCTACACCTTC
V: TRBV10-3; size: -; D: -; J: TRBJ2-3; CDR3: CAITGDLGDTQYF; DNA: TGTGCCATCACCGGGGATCTTGGAGATACGCAGTATTTT
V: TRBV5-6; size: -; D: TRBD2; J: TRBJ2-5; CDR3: CASSFGGGRETQYF; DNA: TGTGCCAGCAGCTTCGGAGGCGGGAGGGAGACCCAGTACTTC
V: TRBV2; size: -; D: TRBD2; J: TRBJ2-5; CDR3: CASSDTGTSAEDQETQYF; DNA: TGTGCCAGCAGTGACACCGGGACTAGCGCCGAGGACCAAGAGACCCAGTACTTC
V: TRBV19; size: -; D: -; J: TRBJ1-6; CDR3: CASSIVEPVGRGWDSPLHF; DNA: TGTGCCAGTAGTATAGTCGAGCCTGTAGGGCGGGGTTGGGATTCACCCCTCCACTTT
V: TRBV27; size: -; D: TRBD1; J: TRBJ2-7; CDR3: CASSGQGRYEQYF; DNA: TGTGCCAGCTCGGGACAGGGCCGCTACGAGCAGTACTTC
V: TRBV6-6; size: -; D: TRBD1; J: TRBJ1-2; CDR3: CASSSQTGGYYGYTF; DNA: TGTGCCAGCAGTTCCCAGACAGGGGGCTACTATGGCTACACCTTC
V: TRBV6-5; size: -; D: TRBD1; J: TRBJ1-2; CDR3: CASSSSWGQLYGYTF; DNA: TGTGCCAGCAGCTCCTCCTGGGGACAGCTCTATGGCTACACCTTC
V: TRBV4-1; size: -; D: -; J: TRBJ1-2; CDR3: CASSQVTGYGYTF; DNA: TGCGCCAGCAGCCAAGTGACAGGATATGGCTACACCTTC
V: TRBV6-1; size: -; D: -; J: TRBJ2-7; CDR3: CASSERPSSYEQYF; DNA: TGTGCCAGCAGTGAGCGACCTAGCTCCTACGAGCAGTACTTC
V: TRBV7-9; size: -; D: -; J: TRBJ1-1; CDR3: CASSLRRGLMNTEAFF; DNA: TGTGCCAGCAGCTTAAGACGGGGATTGATGAACACTGAAGCTTTCTTT
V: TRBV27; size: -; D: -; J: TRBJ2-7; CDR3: CASRREGWAPSYEQYF; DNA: TGTGCCAGCAGGCGGGAAGGGTGGGCCCCCTCCTACGAGCAGTACTTC
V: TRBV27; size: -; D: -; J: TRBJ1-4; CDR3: CASSLLWTATNEKLFF; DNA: TGTGCCAGCAGTTTACTGTGGACAGCAACTAATGAAAAACTGTTTTTT
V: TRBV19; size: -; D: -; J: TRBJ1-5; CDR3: CASSTGTPAQPQHF; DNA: TGTGCCAGTAGCACCGGGACACCCGCCCAGCCCCAGCATTTT
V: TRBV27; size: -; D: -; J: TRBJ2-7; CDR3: CASRGQPMYEQYF; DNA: TGTGCCAGCAGGGGGCAACCTATGTACGAGCAGTACTTC
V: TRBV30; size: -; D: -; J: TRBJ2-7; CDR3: CAWSEGGEVGEQYF; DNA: TGTGCCTGGAGTGAAGGAGGGGAAGTTGGCGAGCAGTACTTC
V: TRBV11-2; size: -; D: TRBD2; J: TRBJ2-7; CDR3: CASSLGTGTNFPYEQYF; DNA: TGTGCCAGCAGCTTAGGGACCGGGACTAACTTCCCCTACGAGCAGTACTTC
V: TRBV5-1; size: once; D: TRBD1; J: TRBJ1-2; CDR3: CASSPEGQDGRGYTF; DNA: TGCGCCAGCAGCCCCGAGGGACAGGACGGAAGGGGCTACACCTTC
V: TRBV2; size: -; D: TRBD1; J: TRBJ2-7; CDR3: CASSPGGDRAYEQYF; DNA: TGTGCCAGCAGCCCCGGCGGGGACAGGGCCTACGAGCAGTACTTC
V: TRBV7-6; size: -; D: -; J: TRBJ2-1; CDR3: CASSRWQGYNEQFF; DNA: TGTGCCAGCAGCCGGTGGCAGGGCTACAATGAGCAGTTCTTC